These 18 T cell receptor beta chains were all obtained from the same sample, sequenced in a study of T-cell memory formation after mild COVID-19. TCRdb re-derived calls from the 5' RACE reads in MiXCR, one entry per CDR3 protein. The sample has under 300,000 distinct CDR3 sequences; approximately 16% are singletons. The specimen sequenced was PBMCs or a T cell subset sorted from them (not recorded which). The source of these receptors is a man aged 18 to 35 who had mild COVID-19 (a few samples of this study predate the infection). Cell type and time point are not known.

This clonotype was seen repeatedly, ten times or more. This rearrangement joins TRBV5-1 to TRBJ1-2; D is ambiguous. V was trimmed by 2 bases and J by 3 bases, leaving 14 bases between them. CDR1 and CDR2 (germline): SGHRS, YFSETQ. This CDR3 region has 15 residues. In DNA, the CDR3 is TGCGCCAGCAGCTTAACCCCGCAGCTAGACTATGGCTACACCTTC. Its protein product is CASSLTPQLDYGYTF.

CDR3 protein: CASSLVPNSPLHF. In DNA, the CDR3 is TGTGCCAGCAGCTTGGTCCCAAATTCACCCCTCCACTTT. The chain joins TRBV7-9 to TRBJ1-6; D gene unclear. Germline V CDR1 and CDR2: SEHNR, FQNEAQ (reference sequence). The CDR3 runs to 13 residues. Trimming pared 3 bases from V and 7 bases from J, leaving 7 bases between. The full variable domain, in which reference TRBV7-9 and TRBJ1-6 provide the parts outside the CDR3, is DTGVSQNPRHKITKRGQNVTFRCDPISEHNRLYWYRQTLGQGPEFLTYFQNEAQLEKSRLLSDRFSAERPKGSFSTLEIQRTEQGDSAMYLCASSLVPNSPLHFGNGTRLTVT.

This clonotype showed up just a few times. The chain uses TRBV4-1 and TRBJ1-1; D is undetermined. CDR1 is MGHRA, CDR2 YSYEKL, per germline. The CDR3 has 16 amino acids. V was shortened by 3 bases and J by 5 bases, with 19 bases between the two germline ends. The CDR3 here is CASSHASSGAATEAFF. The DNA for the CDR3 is TGCGCCAGCAGCCACGCTTCCAGCGGCGCGGCAACTGAAGCTTTCTTT.

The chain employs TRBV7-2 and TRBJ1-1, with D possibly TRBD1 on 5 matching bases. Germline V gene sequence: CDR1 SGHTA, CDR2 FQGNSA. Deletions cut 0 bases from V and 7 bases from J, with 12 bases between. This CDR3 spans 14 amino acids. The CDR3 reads CASSLAGPGGEAFF. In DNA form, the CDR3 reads TGTGCCAGCAGCTTAGCGGGGCCTGGGGGTGAAGCTTTCTTT.

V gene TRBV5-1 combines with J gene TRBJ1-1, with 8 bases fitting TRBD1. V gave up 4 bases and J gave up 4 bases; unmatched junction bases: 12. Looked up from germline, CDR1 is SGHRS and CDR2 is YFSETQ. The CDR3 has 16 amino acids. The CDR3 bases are TGCGCCAGCAGCCTTGGACAGGGCGGTATGGGCACTGAAGCTTTCTTT. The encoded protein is CASSLGQGGMGTEAFF.

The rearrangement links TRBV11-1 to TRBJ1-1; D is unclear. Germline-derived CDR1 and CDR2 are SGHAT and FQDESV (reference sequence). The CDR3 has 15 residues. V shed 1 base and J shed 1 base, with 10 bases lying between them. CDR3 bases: TGTGCCAGCAGCTTAGTCCGGCGTCCGAACACTGAAGCTTTCTTT. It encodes CASSLVRRPNTEAFF. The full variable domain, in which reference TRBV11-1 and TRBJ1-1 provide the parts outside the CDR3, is EAEVAQSPRYKITEKSQAVAFWCDPISGHATLYWYRQILGQGPELLVQFQDESVVDDSQLPKDRFSAERLKGVDSTLKIQPAELGDSAMYLCASSLVRRPNTEAFFGQGTRLTVV.

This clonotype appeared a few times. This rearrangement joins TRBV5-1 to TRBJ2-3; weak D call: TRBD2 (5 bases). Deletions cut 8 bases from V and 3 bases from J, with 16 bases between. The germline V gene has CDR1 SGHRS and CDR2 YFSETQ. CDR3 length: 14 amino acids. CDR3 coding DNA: TGCGCCAGTAATGACTTTCTAGCAACAGATACGCAGTATTTT. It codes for CASNDFLATDTQYF.

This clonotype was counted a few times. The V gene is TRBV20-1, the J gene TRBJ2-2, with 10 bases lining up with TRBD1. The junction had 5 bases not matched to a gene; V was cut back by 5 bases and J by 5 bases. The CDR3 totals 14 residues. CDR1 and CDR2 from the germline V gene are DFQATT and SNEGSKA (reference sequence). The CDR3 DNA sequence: TGCAGTGCTGGCCGGGACAGGGGTACCGGGGAGCTGTTTTTT. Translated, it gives CSAGRDRGTGELFF.

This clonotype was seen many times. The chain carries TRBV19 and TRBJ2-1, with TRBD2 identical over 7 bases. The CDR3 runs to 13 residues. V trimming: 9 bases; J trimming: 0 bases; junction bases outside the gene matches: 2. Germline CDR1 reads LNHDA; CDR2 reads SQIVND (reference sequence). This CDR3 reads CASGGYSYNEQFF. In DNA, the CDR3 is TGTGCCAGCGGGGGGTACTCCTACAATGAGCAGTTCTTC.

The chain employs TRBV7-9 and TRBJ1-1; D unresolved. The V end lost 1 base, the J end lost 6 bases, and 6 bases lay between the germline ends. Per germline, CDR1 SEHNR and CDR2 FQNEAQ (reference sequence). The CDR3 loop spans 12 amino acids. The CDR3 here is CASSLGQSEAFF. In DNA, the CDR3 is TGTGCCAGCAGCTTAGGGCAGTCTGAAGCTTTCTTT.

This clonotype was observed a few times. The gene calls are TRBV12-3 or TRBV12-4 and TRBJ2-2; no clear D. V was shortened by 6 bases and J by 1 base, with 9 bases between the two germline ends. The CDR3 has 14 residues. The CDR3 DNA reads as TGTGCCAGCAGCCCCTCAGTGAACACCGGGGAGCTGTTTTTT. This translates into CASSPSVNTGELFF.

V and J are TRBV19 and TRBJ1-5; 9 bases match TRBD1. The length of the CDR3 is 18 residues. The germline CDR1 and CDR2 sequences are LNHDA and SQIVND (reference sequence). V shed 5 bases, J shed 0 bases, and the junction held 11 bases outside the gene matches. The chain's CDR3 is CASSPGQGRGYSNQPQHF. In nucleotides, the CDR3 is TGTGCCAGTAGTCCCGGACAGGGGCGAGGGTATAGCAATCAGCCCCAGCATTTT.

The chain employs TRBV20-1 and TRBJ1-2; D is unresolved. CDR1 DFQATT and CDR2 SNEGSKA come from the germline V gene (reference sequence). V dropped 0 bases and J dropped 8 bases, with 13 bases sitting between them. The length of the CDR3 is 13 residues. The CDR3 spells CSAREDLVGGYTF. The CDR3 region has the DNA TGCAGTGCTAGAGAGGACCTGGTGGGCGGCTACACCTTC.

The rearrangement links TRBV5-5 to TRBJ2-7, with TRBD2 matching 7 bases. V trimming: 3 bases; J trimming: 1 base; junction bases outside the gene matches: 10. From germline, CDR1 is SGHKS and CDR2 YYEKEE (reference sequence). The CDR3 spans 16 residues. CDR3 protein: CASSSRYDGGSYEQYV. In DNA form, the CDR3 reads TGTGCCAGCAGCTCGAGGTACGACGGGGGGTCCTACGAGCAGTACGTC.

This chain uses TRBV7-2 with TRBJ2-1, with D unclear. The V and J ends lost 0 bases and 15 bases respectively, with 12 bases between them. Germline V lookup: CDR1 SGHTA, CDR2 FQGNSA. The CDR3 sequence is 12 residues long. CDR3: CASSLAPARRFF. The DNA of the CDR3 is TGTGCCAGCAGCTTAGCTCCAGCCCGGCGGTTCTTC.

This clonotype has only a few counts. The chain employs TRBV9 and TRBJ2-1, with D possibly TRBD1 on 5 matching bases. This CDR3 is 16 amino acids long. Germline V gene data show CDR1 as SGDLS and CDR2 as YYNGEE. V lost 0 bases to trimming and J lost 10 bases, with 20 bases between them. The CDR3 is CASSVEGSAADGEQFF. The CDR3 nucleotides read TGTGCCAGCAGCGTAGAGGGGTCGGCGGCCGATGGGGAGCAGTTCTTC.

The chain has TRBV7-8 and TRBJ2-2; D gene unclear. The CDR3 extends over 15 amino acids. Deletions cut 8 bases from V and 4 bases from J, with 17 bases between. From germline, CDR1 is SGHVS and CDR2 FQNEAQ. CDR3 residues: CASGPTGLTTGELFF. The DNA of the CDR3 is TGTGCCAGCGGTCCGACCGGGCTAACCACCGGGGAGCTGTTTTTT.

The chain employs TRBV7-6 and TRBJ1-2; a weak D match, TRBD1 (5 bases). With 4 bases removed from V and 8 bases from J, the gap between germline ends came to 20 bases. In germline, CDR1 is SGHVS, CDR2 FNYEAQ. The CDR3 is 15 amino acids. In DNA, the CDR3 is TGTGCCAGCAGCTCCCCTCTTGTCCAGGGTCAGGGCTACACCTTC. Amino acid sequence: CASSSPLVQGQGYTF. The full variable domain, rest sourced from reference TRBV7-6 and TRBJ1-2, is GAGVSQSPRYKVTKRGQDVALRCDPISGHVSLYWYRQALGQGPEFLTYFNYEAQQDKSGLPNDRFSAERPEGSISTLTIQRTEQRDSAMYRCASSSPLVQGQGYTFGSGTRLTVV.